This T cell receptor beta chain stems from a study of cytomegalovirus exposure and HLA in healthy donors. Study-level results: Published work reported that the classifier diagnosed cytomegalovirus status with high specificity and sensitivity. A few of the chains that were CMV-associated were confirmed in vitro to be specific for CMV antigens.

V lost 2 bases, J lost 5 bases, and 9 bases stayed unmatched. Germline V gives CDR1 MNHEY, CDR2 SVGAGI. This CDR3 comprises 16 residues. Points on this clone: Its matching antigen is unknown.

The method was immunoSEQ multiplex PCR; TCRdb's version includes in-frame clones alone and lacks a portion of them. The data show around 150,000 clones, around four fifths seen once. The rearrangement links TRBV6-5 to TRBJ2-5; TRBD2 aligns across 9 bases. The receptor was isolated from a man aged 25-45 years in good health and CMV-seropositive. Sequencing was carried out using PBMCs. The CDR3 loop is CASSYGSGGLAETQYF. DNA for the CDR3: TGTGCCAGCAGTTACGGCAGCGGGGGGCTAGCCGAGACCCAGTACTTC.